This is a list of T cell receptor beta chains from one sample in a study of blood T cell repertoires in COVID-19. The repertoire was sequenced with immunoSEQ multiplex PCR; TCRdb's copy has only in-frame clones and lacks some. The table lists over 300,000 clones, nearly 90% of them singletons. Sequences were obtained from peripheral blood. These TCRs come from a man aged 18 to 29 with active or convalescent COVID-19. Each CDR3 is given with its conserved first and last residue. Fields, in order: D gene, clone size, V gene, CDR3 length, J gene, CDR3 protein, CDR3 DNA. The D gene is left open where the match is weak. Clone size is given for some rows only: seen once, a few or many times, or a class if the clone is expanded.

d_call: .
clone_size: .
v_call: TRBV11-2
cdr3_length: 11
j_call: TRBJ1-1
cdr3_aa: CASSFDTWRTF
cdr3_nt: TGTGCCAGCAGCTTTGACACCTGGCGAACCTTT

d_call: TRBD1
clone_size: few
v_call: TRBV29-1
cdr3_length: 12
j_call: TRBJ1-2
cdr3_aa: CSVLDRGKGYTF
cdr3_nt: TGCAGCGTTTTGGACAGGGGAAAGGGCTACACCTTC

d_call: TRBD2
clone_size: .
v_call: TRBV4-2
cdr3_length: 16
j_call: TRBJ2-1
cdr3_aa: CASSGIAGGLYNEQFF
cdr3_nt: TGTGCCAGCAGCGGGATAGCGGGGGGGCTTTACAATGAGCAGTTCTTC

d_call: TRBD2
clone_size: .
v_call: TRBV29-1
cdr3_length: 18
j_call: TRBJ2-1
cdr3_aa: CSVEVGTSENFFYNEQFF
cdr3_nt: TGCAGCGTGGAGGTGGGAACTAGCGAAAATTTTTTTTACAATGAGCAGTTCTTC

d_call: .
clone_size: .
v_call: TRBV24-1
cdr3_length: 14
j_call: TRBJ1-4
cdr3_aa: CATSDNRANEKLFF
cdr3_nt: TGTGCCACCAGTGATAACAGGGCTAATGAAAAACTGTTTTTT

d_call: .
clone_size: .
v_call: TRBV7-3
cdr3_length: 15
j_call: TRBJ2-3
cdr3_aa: CASSSTGGLKDTQYF
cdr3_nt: TGTGCCAGCAGCTCGACAGGAGGTTTAAAGGATACGCAGTATTTT

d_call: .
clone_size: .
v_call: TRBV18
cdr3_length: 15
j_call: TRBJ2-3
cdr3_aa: CASSPSSRSTDTQYF
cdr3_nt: TGTGCCAGCTCACCGTCTAGCAGAAGCACAGATACGCAGTATTTT

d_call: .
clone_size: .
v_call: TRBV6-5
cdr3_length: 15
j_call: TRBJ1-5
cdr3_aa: CASSYSQAGNQPQHF
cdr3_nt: TGTGCCAGCAGTTACTCCCAGGCCGGCAATCAGCCCCAGCATTTT

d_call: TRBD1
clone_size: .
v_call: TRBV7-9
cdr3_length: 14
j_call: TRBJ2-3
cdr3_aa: CASSLLGGKDTQYF
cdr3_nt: TGTGCCAGCAGCTTATTAGGGGGCAAGGATACGCAGTATTTT

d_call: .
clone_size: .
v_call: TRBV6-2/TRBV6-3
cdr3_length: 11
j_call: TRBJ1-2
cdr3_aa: CASSPAGGYTF
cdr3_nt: TGTGCCAGCAGCCCGGCGGGTGGCTACACCTTC

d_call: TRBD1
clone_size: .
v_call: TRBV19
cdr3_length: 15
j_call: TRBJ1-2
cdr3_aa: CASSPTGTGFYGYTF
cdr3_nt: TGTGCCAGTAGTCCAACCGGGACAGGGTTCTATGGCTACACCTTC

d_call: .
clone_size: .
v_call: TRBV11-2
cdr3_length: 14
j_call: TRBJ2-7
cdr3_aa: CASSLDRNSYEQYF
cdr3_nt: TGTGCCAGCAGCTTAGACAGGAACTCCTACGAGCAGTACTTC

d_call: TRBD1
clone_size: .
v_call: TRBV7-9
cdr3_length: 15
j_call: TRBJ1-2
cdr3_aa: CASSLAQGALNGYTF
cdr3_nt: TGTGCCAGCAGCTTAGCGCAGGGGGCGCTTAATGGCTACACCTTC

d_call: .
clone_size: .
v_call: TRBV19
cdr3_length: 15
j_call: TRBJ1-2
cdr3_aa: CASCFGLLPGYGYTF
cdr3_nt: TGTGCCAGTTGCTTCGGACTCCTCCCTGGCTATGGCTACACCTTC

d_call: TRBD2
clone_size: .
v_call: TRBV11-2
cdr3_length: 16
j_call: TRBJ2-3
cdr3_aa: CASSPGLAGGPNTQYF
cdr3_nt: TGTGCCAGCAGCCCAGGACTAGCGGGGGGGCCTAATACGCAGTATTTT

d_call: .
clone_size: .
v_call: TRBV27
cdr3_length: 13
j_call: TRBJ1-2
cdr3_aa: CASSLNSNYGYTF
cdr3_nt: TGTGCCAGCAGTTTAAACAGCAACTATGGCTACACCTTC

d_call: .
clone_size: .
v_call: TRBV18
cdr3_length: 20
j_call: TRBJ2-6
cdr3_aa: CASSNNTIRWPEAGANVLTF
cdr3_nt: TGTGCCAGCTCAAACAACACTATTCGGTGGCCTGAAGCTGGGGCCAACGTCCTGACTTTC

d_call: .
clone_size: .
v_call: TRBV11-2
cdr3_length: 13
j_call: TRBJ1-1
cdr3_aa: CASSPNRDRLAFF
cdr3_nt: TGTGCCAGCAGCCCTAACAGGGACCGGTTAGCTTTCTTT

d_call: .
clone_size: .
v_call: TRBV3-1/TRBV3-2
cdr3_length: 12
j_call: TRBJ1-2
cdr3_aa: CASSQTGDGYTF
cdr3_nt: TGTGCCAGCAGCCAAACAGGAGATGGCTACACCTTC

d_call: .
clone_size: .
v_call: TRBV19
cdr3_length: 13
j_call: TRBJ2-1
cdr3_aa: CASSIDPRNEQFF
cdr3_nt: TGTGCCAGTAGTATAGATCCCAGAAATGAGCAGTTCTTC

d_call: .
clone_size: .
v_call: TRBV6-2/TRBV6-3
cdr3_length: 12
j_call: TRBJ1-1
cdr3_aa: CASSSSVTEAFF
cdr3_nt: TGTGCCAGCAGTTCGTCGGTCACTGAAGCTTTCTTT

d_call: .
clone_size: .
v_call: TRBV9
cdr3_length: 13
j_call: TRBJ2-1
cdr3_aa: CASSVAQDLRQFF
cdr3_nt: TGTGCCAGCAGCGTAGCCCAAGACTTGAGGCAGTTCTTC

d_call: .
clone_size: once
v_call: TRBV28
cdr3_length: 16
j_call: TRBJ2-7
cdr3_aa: CASTPKGVRGSYEQYF
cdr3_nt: TGTGCCAGCACACCAAAAGGGGTTAGGGGTTCCTACGAGCAGTACTTC

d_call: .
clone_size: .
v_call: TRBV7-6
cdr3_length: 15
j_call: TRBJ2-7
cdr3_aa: CASSLAGATANEQYF
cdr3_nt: TGTGCCAGCAGCTTAGCGGGGGCAACAGCGAACGAGCAGTACTTC

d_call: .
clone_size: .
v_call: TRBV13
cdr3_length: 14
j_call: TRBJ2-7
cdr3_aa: CASTLWAGFGEQYF
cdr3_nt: TGTGCCAGCACGTTATGGGCAGGTTTTGGAGAGCAGTACTTC

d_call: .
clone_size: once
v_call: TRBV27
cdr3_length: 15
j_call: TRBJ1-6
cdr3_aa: CASSPGSSYNSPLHF
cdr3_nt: TGTGCCAGCAGCCCGGGTAGCTCCTATAATTCACCCCTCCACTTT

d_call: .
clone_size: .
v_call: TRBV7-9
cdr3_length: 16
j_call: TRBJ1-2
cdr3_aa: CASSPSKGAGEYGYTF
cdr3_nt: TGTGCCAGCAGCCCAAGCAAAGGGGCAGGGGAATATGGCTACACCTTC

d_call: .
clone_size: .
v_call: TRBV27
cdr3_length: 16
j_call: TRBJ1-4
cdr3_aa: CASSLRRGATNEKLFF
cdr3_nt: TGTGCCAGCAGTTTAAGGCGGGGGGCAACTAATGAAAAACTGTTTTTT

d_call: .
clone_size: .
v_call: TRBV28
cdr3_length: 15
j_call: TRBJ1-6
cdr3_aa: CASSLTRHNNSPLHF
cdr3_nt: TGTGCCAGCAGTTTGACGAGACACAATAATTCACCCCTCCACTTT

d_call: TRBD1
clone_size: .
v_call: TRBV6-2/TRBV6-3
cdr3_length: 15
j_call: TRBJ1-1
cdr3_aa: CASRPYRGSATEAFF
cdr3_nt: TGTGCCAGCAGGCCTTACAGGGGGTCGGCCACTGAAGCTTTCTTT